This T cell receptor (beta chain) was sequenced for a study of human T cells and chemical hapten exposure. The CDR3 consists of 14 residues. The germline V and J ends were trimmed by 2 bases and 6 bases, with 10 bases remaining between them. CDR1 and CDR2 from the germline V gene are KGHSH and LQKENI. Using its own MiXCR run on the RACE reads, TCRdb lists one record per CDR3 protein. The sample lists some 50,000 distinct CDR3 sequences, roughly 4.2% occurring once. Findings and caveats of the study: Sensitizing to DPC left TCRs with a frequency above 1 in 1000 unaltered.

This clonotype was counted at least ten times. What it binds is not known. Time point given: healthy volunteer bleed at 2 weeks. The starting material, unfractionated whole blood, was used for total RNA extraction. The sequenced sample consisted of whole blood. The chain combines TRBV18 with TRBJ2-2, with D uncertain. This sequence was found in a human donor in good health. Some clones in this sample may be carry-over from other donors' samples. The DNA of the CDR3 is TGTGCCAGCTCACCAAGTATTGAGTCCGGGGAGCTGTTTTTT. It codes for CASSPSIESGELFF.